Below are 22 T cell receptor beta chains sequenced from a single sample in a study of shared clonotypes between healthy human individuals. Naivety among CD8 cells was defined by CD45RO negativity and positive CCR7 selection, thereby excluding terminally differentiated effector memory CD45RA+ cells. Using immunoSEQ multiplex PCR, the repertoire was profiled, and TCRdb retains in-frame clones only, with some absent. The table has over 2,000,000 clones, about 93% seen once. Sequencing was performed on naive CD8+ T cells from PBMCs. The receptors were sampled from a man aged 18 to 30 in good health. Some clones in this sample may be carry-over from other donors' samples.

The genes are TRBV18 and TRBJ2-7; 12 bases are shared with TRBD1. The CDR3 totals 17 residues. V lost 6 bases and J lost 5; bases outside the gene matches: 14. Germline-derived CDR1 and CDR2 are KGHSH and LQKENI. The CDR3 spells CASSRSIRDRGLNEQYF. Here the CDR3 DNA reads TGTGCCAGCTCCCGCTCCATCCGGGACAGGGGGCTCAACGAGCAGTACTTC.

The gene calls are TRBV27 and TRBJ2-7, with 11 bases fitting TRBD2. Germline V gene sequence: CDR1 MNHEY, CDR2 SMNVEV (reference sequence). This CDR3 has 16 residues. V shed 6 bases, J shed 2 bases, and the junction held 9 bases outside the gene matches. The CDR3 region has the DNA TGTGCCAGCAGCGCCCTACGACTAGCGGGGACCTACGAGCAGTACTTC. As protein: CASSALRLAGTYEQYF.

The V call is TRBV7-2, the J call TRBJ2-6, with D tentatively TRBD1 (6 bases). Trimming shortened V by 2 bases and J by 3 bases, and 14 bases separated the two germline ends. The CDR3 totals 17 residues. Germline V gene data show CDR1 as SGHTA and CDR2 as FQGNSA. CDR3 nucleotide sequence: TGTGCCAGCAGCTTATTCTCAGGGGCCGGTGGGGCCAACGTCCTGACTTTC. Protein product: CASSLFSGAGGANVLTF. The variable domain in full, with the rest retrieved from reference TRBV7-2 and TRBJ2-6, is GAGVSQSPSNKVTEKGKDVELRCDPISGHTALYWYRQSLGQGLEFLIYFQGNSAPDKSGLPSDRFSAERTGGSVSTLTIQRTQQEDSAVYLCASSLFSGAGGANVLTFGAGSRLTVL.

The V gene is TRBV5-8, the J gene TRBJ2-1; no definite D call. Germline-derived CDR1 and CDR2 are SGHTS and YDEGEE. The CDR3 is 13 amino acids. V lost 0 bases and J 8 bases, leaving 9 bases between the germline ends. Here the CDR3 DNA reads TGTGCCAGCAGCTTGGTGTTTCTCGATGAGCAGTTCTTC. It codes for CASSLVFLDEQFF.

Of note for this clone: The same CDR3 can be traced to other DNA sequences in this sample. The CDR3 bases are TGTGCCAGCAGTTTGCAAGGACCTAACTATGGCTACACCTTC. It translates to CASSLQGPNYGYTF. The chain has TRBV27 and TRBJ1-2, with D hard to call. Germline assignment: CDR1 MNHEY and CDR2 SMNVEV (reference sequence). V was trimmed by 3 bases and J by 0 bases, leaving 8 bases between them. The CDR3 length is 14 residues.

The rearrangement links TRBV18 to TRBJ2-2; no definite D call. The germline V gene has CDR1 KGHSH and CDR2 LQKENI. The CDR3 is 12 residues long. V was pared by 6 bases and J by 6 bases, with 8 bases between. CDR3 region: CASSYSPGELFF. The CDR3 coding sequence is TGTGCCAGCTCGTATAGTCCCGGGGAGCTGTTTTTT.

On this clone: The same CDR3 arises from other DNA sequences in this sample as well. The chain employs TRBV7-2 and TRBJ2-7; 11 bases are a match to TRBD2. From germline, CDR1 is SGHTA and CDR2 FQGNSA. J was trimmed by 4 bases and V by 4 bases; bases with no gene match: 3. The CDR3 runs 14 residues. CDR3 bases: TGTGCCAGCAGCTCGCTAGCGGGAGGTTACGAGCAGTACTTC. This encodes CASSSLAGGYEQYF. The full variable domain, its missing parts supplied by reference TRBV7-2 and TRBJ2-7, is GAGVSQSPSNKVTEKGKDVELRCDPISGHTALYWYRQSLGQGLEFLIYFQGNSAPDKSGLPSDRFSAERTGGSVSTLTIQRTQQEDSAVYLCASSSLAGGYEQYFGPGTRLTVT.

The genes are TRBV6-6 and TRBJ2-7; D is unclear. Germline loops: CDR1 MNHNY, CDR2 SVGAGI (reference sequence). V dropped 5 bases and J dropped 4 bases, with 18 bases sitting between them. This CDR3 is built from 15 residues. The CDR3, as DNA: TGTGCCAGCAGTCCGTCTTGGTCTACCAAGTACGAGCAGTACTTC. This sequence encodes CASSPSWSTKYEQYF.

The chain is built from TRBV28 and TRBJ2-7; a possible D gene is TRBD1 (6 bases). The germline gives CDR1 MDHEN, CDR2 SYDVKM. The germline V and J ends were trimmed by 4 bases and 5 bases, with 12 bases remaining between them. The CDR3 is made up of 13 amino acids. The CDR3 DNA reads TGTGCCAGCAGTTACATACAGGGTAACGAGCAGTACTTC. Translating gives CASSYIQGNEQYF.

V is TRBV28 and J is TRBJ1-2, with D uncertain. The CDR3 extends over 12 amino acids. The V end lost 7 bases, the J end lost 6 bases, and 12 bases lay between the germline ends. Germline V gene sequence: CDR1 MDHEN, CDR2 SYDVKM. The CDR3 DNA sequence: TGTGCCAGCAATTCTCCAGAGGATGGCTACACCTTC. Translation: CASNSPEDGYTF.

This chain uses TRBV11-2 with TRBJ2-1; TRBD2 aligns across 7 bases. Germline lookup yields CDR1 SGHAT and CDR2 FQNNGV. The CDR3 contains 19 residues. V was pared by 3 bases and J by 5 bases, with 19 bases of the junction left unmatched. CDR3 in amino acids: CASSFSVATSAYKDNEQFF. The CDR3 DNA follows: TGTGCCAGCAGCTTCAGCGTTGCCACTAGCGCTTACAAGGACAATGAGCAGTTCTTC.

The chain recombines TRBV11-2 with TRBJ1-3; TRBD1 matches 8 bases. With V trimmed by 5 bases and J by 4 bases, 10 bases remained unmatched. The V gene's germline CDR1 is SGHAT and CDR2 FQNNGV. This CDR3 contains 16 residues. CDR3 sequence: CASSGSQGAAGNTIYF. The CDR3 DNA sequence: TGTGCCAGCAGCGGATCCCAGGGGGCTGCGGGAAACACCATATATTTT.

The gene calls are TRBV9 and TRBJ2-3; 8 positions match TRBD2. The CDR3 covers 16 residues. The ends lost 0 bases at V and 0 bases at J; junction bases unmatched: 3. In germline, CDR1 is SGDLS, CDR2 YYNGEE. The DNA of the CDR3 is TGTGCCAGCAGCGTAGCGAGCGGGGGTAGCACAGATACGCAGTATTTT. Encoded protein: CASSVASGGSTDTQYF.

In its sample, this clone was seen once. The rearrangement links TRBV5-4 to TRBJ2-7, with D perhaps matching TRBD1 or TRBD2 (5 bases each). CDR1 and CDR2 from the germline V gene are SGHNT and YYREEE (reference sequence). This CDR3 is 14 amino acids long. V lost 2 bases to trimming and J lost 3 bases, with 12 bases between them. Written as DNA, the CDR3 is TGTGCCAGCAGCTTAGGGGACGCTTTCTACGAGCAGTACTTC. Translated: CASSLGDAFYEQYF.

The chain links TRBV2 to TRBJ1-3, with D perhaps matching TRBD1 (6 bases). Deletions cut 3 bases from V and 2 bases from J, with 11 bases between. CDR1 and CDR2 (germline): SNHLY, FYNNEI. The length of the CDR3 is 15 residues. The CDR3 nucleotides read TGTGCCAGCAGTGAGGGCGGGGGCCCTGGAAACACCATATATTTT. It is translated as CASSEGGGPGNTIYF.

The CDR3 region is CASRTSLATTDTQYF. The DNA for the CDR3 is TGTGCCAGTAGAACCTCTTTGGCGACCACAGATACGCAGTATTTT. This rearrangement joins TRBV19 to TRBJ2-3; unclear D gene. The V gene's germline CDR1 is LNHDA and CDR2 SQIVND (reference sequence). V lost 6 bases to trimming and J lost 2 bases, with 15 bases between them. This CDR3 spans 15 amino acids.

The V call is TRBV5-1, the J call TRBJ1-2; the D is unclear. V lost 2 bases and J lost 5, with 13 bases in between. This CDR3 is built from 14 residues. Germline V CDR1 and CDR2: SGHRS, YFSETQ. CDR3 coding DNA: TGCGCCAGCAGCTTCTGGGGAGAACCGTATGGCTACACCTTC. Encoded protein: CASSFWGEPYGYTF.

This clone was detected once. J is TRBJ2-7 and V is TRBV18; D is unclear. The CDR3 length is 12 residues. V was shortened by 5 bases and J by 2 bases, with 7 bases between the two germline ends. CDR1 and CDR2 from the germline V gene are KGHSH and LQKENI. The CDR3 DNA reads TGTGCCAGCTCAACCGACACCTACGAGCAGTACTTC. Its translation is CASSTDTYEQYF.

This clone was picked up one time. V gene TRBV5-1 combines with J gene TRBJ2-5, with D perhaps given as TRBD1 or TRBD2 (5 bases each). The CDR3 has 14 amino acids. The V gene's germline CDR1 is SGHRS and CDR2 YFSETQ. Trimming left V 2 bases short and J 5 bases short, with 13 bases between. CDR3 region: CASSLFKGEETQYF. CDR3 DNA sequence: TGCGCCAGCAGCTTATTTAAAGGGGAGGAGACCCAGTACTTC.

The chain joins TRBV6-1 to TRBJ1-5, with 9 nucleotides matching TRBD1. The V gene's germline CDR1 is MNHNS and CDR2 SASEGT. V gave up 6 bases and J gave up 7 bases; unmatched junction bases: 7. The CDR3 sequence is 14 residues long. In DNA, the CDR3 is TGTGCCAGCAGGGACAGGGGTTCAAGGCAGCCCCAGCATTTT. Amino acids: CASRDRGSRQPQHF.

The chain is built from TRBV27 and TRBJ2-7; D gene unclear. The CDR3 runs 16 residues. V gave up 5 bases and J gave up 0 bases, with 17 bases separating them. Per the germline V gene, CDR1 is MNHEY and CDR2 is SMNVEV (reference sequence). The CDR3 sequence: CASSPRPLKRSYEQYF. Here the CDR3 DNA reads TGTGCCAGCAGTCCGCGCCCACTAAAACGCTCCTACGAGCAGTACTTC.

This clone was counted a single time. The J gene is TRBJ2-3, the V gene TRBV5-1; 9 bases map to TRBD1. The germline V gene encodes CDR1 SGHRS and CDR2 YFSETQ. The trim removed 4 bases at V and 4 bases at J, leaving 7 bases unmatched. The CDR3 has 15 amino acids. The CDR3, as DNA: TGCGCCAGCAGCCCCAGGACAGGGGAACCAGATACGCAGTATTTT. Its translation: CASSPRTGEPDTQYF.